This is a list of T cell receptor beta chains from one sample in a study of blood T cell repertoires in COVID-19. This table comes from immunoSEQ multiplex PCR, and its TCRdb copy is limited to in-frame clones, with some not included. The sample shows 250,000 to 300,000 clones, 80% to 95% of them seen only once. Sequencing was done on a sample of PBMCs or T cells enriched from blood (not recorded which). The origin of the receptors is a woman in her 30s who had recovered from COVID-19. CDR3s include the opening cysteine and the closing phenylalanine or tryptophan. Fields, in order: CDR3 protein, CDR3 DNA, J gene, D gene, CDR3 length, V gene, clone size. D genes are given only for firm matches. Size is stated for part of the rows, as once, few or many counts, or as a class when the clone is expanded.

CASRGLVSSTDTQYF | TGTGCCAGCAGGGGACTAGTGTCTAGCACAGATACGCAGTATTTT | TRBJ2-3 | TRBD2 | 15 | TRBV2 | .
CASSFDRGNQPQHF | TGTGCCAGCAGTTTCGACAGGGGTAATCAGCCCCAGCATTTT | TRBJ1-5 | TRBD1 | 14 | TRBV28 | .
CASSYLTVKETQYF | TGTGCCAGCAGCTATTTAACTGTAAAAGAGACCCAGTACTTC | TRBJ2-5 | . | 14 | TRBV7-9 | .
CASSIQGGDGYTF | TGTGCCAGCAGCATACAGGGGGGTGATGGCTACACCTTC | TRBJ1-2 | TRBD1 | 13 | TRBV2 | .
CASSQWGSVQETQYF | TGTGCCAGCAGCCAATGGGGTAGCGTTCAAGAGACCCAGTACTTC | TRBJ2-5 | . | 15 | TRBV4-2 | .
CASTWTGGLARSYEQYF | TGTGCCAGCACTTGGACAGGGGGCCTTGCCAGATCCTACGAGCAGTACTTC | TRBJ2-7 | TRBD1 | 17 | TRBV5-8 | .
CASRRQGSGWEQFF | TGTGCCAGCAGGCGACAGGGGAGCGGGTGGGAGCAGTTCTTC | TRBJ2-1 | TRBD1 | 14 | TRBV27 | .
CASSLTARGTGELFF | TGTGCCAGCAGCTTAACGGCCAGGGGGACCGGGGAGCTGTTTTTT | TRBJ2-2 | TRBD1 | 15 | TRBV7-8 | .
CASKPGTAPGSYNSPLHF | TGTGCCAGCAAACCGGGGACAGCTCCTGGATCCTATAATTCACCCCTCCACTTT | TRBJ1-6 | TRBD1 | 18 | TRBV28 | .
CASSEYGLQNEKLFF | TGTGCCAGCAGTGAATATGGGCTGCAAAATGAAAAACTGTTTTTT | TRBJ1-4 | . | 15 | TRBV25-1 | .
CASSYSAENTEAFF | TGTGCCAGCAGTTACTCGGCGGAGAACACTGAAGCTTTCTTT | TRBJ1-1 | . | 14 | TRBV6-6 | .
CASREGGRSNYGYTF | TGTGCCAGCAGAGAAGGGGGCAGATCTAACTATGGCTACACCTTC | TRBJ1-2 | TRBD1 | 15 | TRBV2 | .
CASSGLASYEQYF | TGTGCCAGCAGCGGGCTAGCGTCCTACGAGCAGTACTTC | TRBJ2-7 | . | 13 | TRBV9 | .
CASSEVASSYNEQFF | TGTGCCAGCAGTGAAGTGGCTAGCTCCTACAATGAGCAGTTCTTC | TRBJ2-1 | . | 15 | TRBV6-1 | .
CASSQGQPTDTQYF | TGTGCCAGCAGCCAGGGACAGCCCACAGATACGCAGTATTTT | TRBJ2-3 | TRBD1 | 14 | TRBV28 | .
CASGLKQGARNEQFF | TGTGCTAGTGGTTTGAAACAGGGGGCCAGGAATGAGCAGTTCTTC | TRBJ2-1 | TRBD1 | 15 | TRBV12-5 | .
CASASLTYNEQFF | TGTGCCAGCGCCTCCCTAACCTACAATGAGCAGTTCTTC | TRBJ2-1 | . | 13 | TRBV27 | .
CASNPSTLIDDRHTDTGELFF | TGCGCCAGCAACCCATCCACCCTTATAGACGACAGGCATACCGACACCGGGGAGCTGTTTTTT | TRBJ2-2 | . | 21 | TRBV23-1 | once
CAWSVRAGGLGNTIYF | TGTGCCTGGAGTGTAAGGGCAGGGGGTTTGGGAAACACCATATATTTT | TRBJ1-3 | TRBD1 | 16 | TRBV30 | .
CASRWGPGTGSYEQYF | TGTGCCAGCAGATGGGGTCCCGGGACAGGGTCATACGAGCAGTACTTC | TRBJ2-7 | TRBD1 | 16 | TRBV28 | .
CASSQRSDRTSYGYTF | TGTGCCAGCAGCCAACGATCCGACAGGACTTCGTATGGCTACACCTTC | TRBJ1-2 | . | 16 | TRBV7-2 | .
CASSLSGRVEQFF | TGTGCCAGCAGTTTATCCGGCAGGGTGGAGCAGTTCTTC | TRBJ2-1 | . | 13 | TRBV27 | .
CASGPGLREKLFF | TGTGCCAGCGGCCCGGGACTAAGGGAAAAACTGTTTTTT | TRBJ1-4 | . | 13 | TRBV2 | .
CASSFAWDSRNSPLHF | TGTGCCAGCAGTTTCGCATGGGACTCTAGAAATTCACCCCTCCACTTT | TRBJ1-6 | . | 16 | TRBV27 | few
CASSLRGLAGKNTGELFF | TGTGCCAGCAGCCTCAGGGGACTAGCGGGGAAGAACACCGGGGAGCTGTTTTTT | TRBJ2-2 | TRBD2 | 18 | TRBV11-3 | .
CASSLRTEAFF | TGTGCCAGCAGTTTACGGACTGAAGCTTTCTTT | TRBJ1-1 | . | 11 | TRBV12-3/TRBV12-4 | .
CASSFVDSYVAFF | TGTGCCAGCAGCTTTGTCGACAGTTATGTTGCTTTCTTT | TRBJ1-1 | . | 13 | TRBV7-9 | .
CASSPGWSPGTGYNEQFF | TGTGCCAGCAGCCCAGGTTGGTCCCCCGGGACAGGGTACAATGAGCAGTTCTTC | TRBJ2-1 | TRBD1 | 18 | TRBV11-2 | few
CAPSGKETQYF | TGTGCCCCCTCGGGGAAGGAGACCCAGTACTTC | TRBJ2-5 | . | 11 | TRBV21-1 | .
CASSQHFGTGGKAFF | TGTGCCAGCAGCCAACACTTCGGGACAGGGGGGAAAGCTTTCTTT | TRBJ1-1 | TRBD1 | 15 | TRBV28 | .
CATRERDTQYF | TGTGCCACCCGTGAACGGGATACGCAGTATTTT | TRBJ2-3 | . | 11 | TRBV27 | .
CASSLVQGNTGELFF | TGTGCCAGCAGCTTGGTACAGGGGAACACCGGGGAGCTGTTTTTT | TRBJ2-2 | . | 15 | TRBV5-5 | .
CASSLVVRGGLAGHEQFF | TGTGCCAGCAGTTTAGTTGTGCGGGGGGGACTAGCGGGCCATGAGCAGTTCTTC | TRBJ2-1 | TRBD2 | 18 | TRBV28 | .
CASSLNGKDANEQFF | TGTGCCAGCAGCTTAAACGGGAAAGATGCCAATGAGCAGTTCTTC | TRBJ2-1 | . | 15 | TRBV11-3 | .
CASSQVATSGTLEEQFF | TGCGCCAGCAGCCAAGTGGCGACTAGCGGGACTCTCGAGGAGCAGTTCTTC | TRBJ2-1 | TRBD2 | 17 | TRBV4-1 | .
CASSQDRVQPQHF | TGTGCCAGCAGCCAAGACAGGGTTCAGCCCCAGCATTTT | TRBJ1-5 | . | 13 | TRBV14 | .
CASSQDYSGVNTGELFF | TGTGCCAGCAGCCAAGATTACAGCGGGGTGAACACCGGGGAGCTGTTTTTT | TRBJ2-2 | TRBD2 | 17 | TRBV3-1/TRBV3-2 | .
CASRQAGVTDTQYF | TGTGCCAGCCGACAGGCGGGAGTCACAGATACGCAGTATTTT | TRBJ2-3 | . | 14 | TRBV5-4 | .
CASSPTGGRSPLHF | TGTGCCAGCAGCCCTACAGGGGGTCGCTCACCCCTCCACTTT | TRBJ1-6 | TRBD1 | 14 | TRBV27 | .
CASIGRAGYNEQFF | TGTGCCAGTATTGGTCGGGCGGGATACAATGAGCAGTTCTTC | TRBJ2-1 | . | 14 | TRBV19 | .
CASSLAQGAETQYF | TGTGCCAGCAGCTTAGCACAGGGGGCAGAGACCCAGTACTTC | TRBJ2-5 | TRBD1 | 14 | TRBV11-2 | .
CSASVGAGGSLGYIQYF | TGCAGTGCTAGTGTCGGCGCGGGAGGGAGTCTGGGGTACATTCAGTACTTC | TRBJ2-4 | TRBD2 | 17 | TRBV20-1 | .
CASSPLRGQGVYEQYF | TGTGCCAGCAGCCCCCTAAGGGGACAGGGGGTCTACGAGCAGTACTTC | TRBJ2-7 | TRBD1 | 16 | TRBV14 | .
CASSIQGFTYEQYF | TGTGCCAGTAGTATCCAGGGATTTACCTACGAGCAGTACTTC | TRBJ2-7 | . | 14 | TRBV19 | once
CATSRDGFETQYF | TGTGCCACCAGCAGAGACGGTTTCGAGACCCAGTACTTC | TRBJ2-5 | . | 13 | TRBV15 | few
CASSKSPRLAPYCPSTDTQYF | TGTGCCAGCAGCAAGTCCCCCCGACTAGCGCCGTACTGTCCTAGCACAGATACGCAGTATTTT | TRBJ2-3 | . | 21 | TRBV21-1 | .